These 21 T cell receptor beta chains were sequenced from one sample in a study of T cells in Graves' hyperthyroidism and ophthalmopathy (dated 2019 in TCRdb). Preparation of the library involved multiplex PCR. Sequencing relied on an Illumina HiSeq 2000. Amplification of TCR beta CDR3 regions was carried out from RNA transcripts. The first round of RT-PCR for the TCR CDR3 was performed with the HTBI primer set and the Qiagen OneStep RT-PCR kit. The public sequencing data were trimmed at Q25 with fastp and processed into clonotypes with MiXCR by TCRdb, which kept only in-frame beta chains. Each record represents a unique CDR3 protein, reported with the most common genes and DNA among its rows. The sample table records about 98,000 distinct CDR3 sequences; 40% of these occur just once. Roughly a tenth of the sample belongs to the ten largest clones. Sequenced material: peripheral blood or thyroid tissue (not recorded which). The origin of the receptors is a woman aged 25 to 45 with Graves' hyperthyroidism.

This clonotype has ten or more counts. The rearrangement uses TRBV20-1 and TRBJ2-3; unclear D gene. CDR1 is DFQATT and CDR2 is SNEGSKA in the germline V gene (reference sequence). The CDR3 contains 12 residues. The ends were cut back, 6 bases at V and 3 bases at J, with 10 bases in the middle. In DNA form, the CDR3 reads TGCAGTGCCCCCCCAGGTACAGATACGCAGTATTTT. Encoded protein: CSAPPGTDTQYF.

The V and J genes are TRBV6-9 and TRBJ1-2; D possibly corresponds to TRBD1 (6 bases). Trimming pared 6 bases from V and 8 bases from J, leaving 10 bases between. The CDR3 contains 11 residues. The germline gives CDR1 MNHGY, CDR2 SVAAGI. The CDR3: CASSGGHGYTF. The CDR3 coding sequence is TGTGCCAGCAGCGGGGGGCACGGCTACACCTTC.

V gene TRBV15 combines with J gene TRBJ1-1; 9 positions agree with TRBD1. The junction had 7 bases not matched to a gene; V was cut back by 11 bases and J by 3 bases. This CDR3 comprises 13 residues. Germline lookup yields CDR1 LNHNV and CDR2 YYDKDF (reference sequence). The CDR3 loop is CAVRDRVDTEAFF. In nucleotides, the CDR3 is TGTGCCGTCCGGGACAGGGTGGACACTGAAGCTTTCTTT.

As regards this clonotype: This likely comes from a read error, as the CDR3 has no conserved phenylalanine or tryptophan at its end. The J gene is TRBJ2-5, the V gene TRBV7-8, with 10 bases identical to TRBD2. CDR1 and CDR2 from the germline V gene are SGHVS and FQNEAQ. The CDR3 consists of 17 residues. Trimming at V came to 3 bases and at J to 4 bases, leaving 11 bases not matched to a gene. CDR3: CASSFAGVAGGGETQYL. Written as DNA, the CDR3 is TGTGCCAGCAGCTTCGCGGGAGTAGCGGGAGGAGGAGAGACCCAGTACCTC.

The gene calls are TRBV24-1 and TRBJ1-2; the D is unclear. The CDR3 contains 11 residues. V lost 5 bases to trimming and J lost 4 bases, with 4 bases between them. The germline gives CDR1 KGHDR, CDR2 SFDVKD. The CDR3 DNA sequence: TGTGCCACCAGTGCCCGCTATGGCTACACCTTC. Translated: CATSARYGYTF.

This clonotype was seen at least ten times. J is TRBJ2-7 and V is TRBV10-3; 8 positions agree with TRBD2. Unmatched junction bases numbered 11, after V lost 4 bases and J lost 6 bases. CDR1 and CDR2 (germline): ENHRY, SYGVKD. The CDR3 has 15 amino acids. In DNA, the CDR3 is TGTGCCATCAGTGCCGAGGCTGCGGGAGGTGGCGAGCAGTACTTC. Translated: CAISAEAAGGGEQYF.

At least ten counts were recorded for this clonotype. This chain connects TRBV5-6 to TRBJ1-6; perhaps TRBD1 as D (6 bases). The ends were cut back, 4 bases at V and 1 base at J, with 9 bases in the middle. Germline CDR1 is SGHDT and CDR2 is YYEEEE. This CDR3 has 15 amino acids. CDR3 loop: CASSNDRSYNSPLHF. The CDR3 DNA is TGTGCCAGCAGCAACGACAGGTCCTATAATTCACCCCTCCACTTT.

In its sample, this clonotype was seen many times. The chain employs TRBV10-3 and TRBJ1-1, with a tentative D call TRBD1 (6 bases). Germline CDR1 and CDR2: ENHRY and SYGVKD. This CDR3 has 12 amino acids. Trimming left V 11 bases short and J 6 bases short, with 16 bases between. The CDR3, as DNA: TGTGCCGCTACAGGGAGAGGGGCTGAAGCTTTCTTT. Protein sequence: CAATGRGAEAFF.

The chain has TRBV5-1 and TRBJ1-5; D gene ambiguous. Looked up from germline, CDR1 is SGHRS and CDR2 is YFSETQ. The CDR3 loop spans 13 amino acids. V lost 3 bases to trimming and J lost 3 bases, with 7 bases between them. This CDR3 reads CASSSGPNQPQHF. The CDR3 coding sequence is TGCGCCAGCAGCTCCGGGCCCAATCAGCCCCAGCATTTT.

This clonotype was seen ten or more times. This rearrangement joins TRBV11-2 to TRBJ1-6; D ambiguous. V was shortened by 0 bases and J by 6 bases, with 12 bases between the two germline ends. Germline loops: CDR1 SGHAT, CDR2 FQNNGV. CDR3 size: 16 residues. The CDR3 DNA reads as TGTGCCAGCAGCTTAGATTCCGTCGGGGTTAATTCACCCCTCCACTTT. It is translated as CASSLDSVGVNSPLHF.

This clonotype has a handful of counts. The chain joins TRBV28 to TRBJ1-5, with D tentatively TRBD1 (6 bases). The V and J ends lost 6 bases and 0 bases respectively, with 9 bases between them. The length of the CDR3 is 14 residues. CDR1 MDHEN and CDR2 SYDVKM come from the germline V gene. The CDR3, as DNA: TGTGCCAGCAGGTGGACAGCTAGCAATCAGCCCCAGCATTTT. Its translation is CASRWTASNQPQHF.

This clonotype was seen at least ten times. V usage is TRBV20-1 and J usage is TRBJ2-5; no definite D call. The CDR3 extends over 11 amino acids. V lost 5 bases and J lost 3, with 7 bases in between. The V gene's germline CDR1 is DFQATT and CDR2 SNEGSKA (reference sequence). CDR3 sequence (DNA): TGCAGTGCTCAACACGAAGAGACCCAGTACTTC. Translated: CSAQHEETQYF.

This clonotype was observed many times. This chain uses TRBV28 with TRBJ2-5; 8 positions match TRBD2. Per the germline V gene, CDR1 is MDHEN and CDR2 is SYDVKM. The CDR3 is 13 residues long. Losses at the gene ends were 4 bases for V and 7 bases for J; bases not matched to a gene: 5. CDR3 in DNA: TGTGCCAGCAGTTACTCAAGCGGGGGGACCCAGTACTTC. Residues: CASSYSSGGTQYF.

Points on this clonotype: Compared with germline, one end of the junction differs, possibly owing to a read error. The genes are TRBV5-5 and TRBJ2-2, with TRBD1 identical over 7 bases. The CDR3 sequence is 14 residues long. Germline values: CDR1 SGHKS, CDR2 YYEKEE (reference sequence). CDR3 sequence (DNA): TGCGCCAGCAGCTTACGACAGGGAACCGAGGAGCTGTTTTTT. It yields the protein CASSLRQGTEELFF.

CDR3 sequence: CSASAGDTEAFF. For the CDR3, the DNA is TGCAGTGCTAGCGCAGGGGACACTGAAGCTTTCTTT. The chain carries TRBV20-1 and TRBJ1-1; D perhaps matches TRBD1 (6 bases). This CDR3 is 12 amino acids long. Per germline, CDR1 DFQATT and CDR2 SNEGSKA (reference sequence). The germline V and J ends were trimmed by 3 bases and 3 bases, with 8 bases remaining between them.

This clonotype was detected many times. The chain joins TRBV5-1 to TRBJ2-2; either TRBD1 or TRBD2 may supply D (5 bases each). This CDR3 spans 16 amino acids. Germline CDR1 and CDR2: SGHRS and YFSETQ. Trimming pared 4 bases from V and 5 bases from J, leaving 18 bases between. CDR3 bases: TGCGCCAGCAGCCCGAAGGCGGGCAGGGCAACCGGGGAGCTGTTTTTT. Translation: CASSPKAGRATGELFF.

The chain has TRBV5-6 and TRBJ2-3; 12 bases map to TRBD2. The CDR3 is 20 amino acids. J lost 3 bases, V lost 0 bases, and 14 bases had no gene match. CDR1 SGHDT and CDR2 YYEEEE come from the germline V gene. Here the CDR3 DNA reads TGTGCCAGCAGCTTGGAGGTTGGCCCTAGCGGGAGGGGTAGGACAGATACGCAGTATTTT. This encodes CASSLEVGPSGRGRTDTQYF.

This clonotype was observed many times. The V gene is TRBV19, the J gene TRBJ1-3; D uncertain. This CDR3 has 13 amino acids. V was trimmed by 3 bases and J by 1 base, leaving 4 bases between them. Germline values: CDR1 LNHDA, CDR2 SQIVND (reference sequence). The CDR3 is CASSIISGNTIYF. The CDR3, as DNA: TGTGCCAGTAGTATTATATCTGGAAACACCATATATTTT. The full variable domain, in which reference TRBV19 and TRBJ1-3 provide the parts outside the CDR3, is DGGITQSPKYLFRKEGQNVTLSCEQNLNHDAMYWYRQDPGQGLRLIYYSQIVNDFQKGDIAEGYSVSREKKESFPLTVTSAQKNPTAFYLCASSIISGNTIYFGEGSWLTVV.

CDR3 residues: CASSTGGVSSYEQYF. The CDR3 coding sequence is TGTGCCAGCAGTACGGGTGGGGTATCCTCCTACGAGCAGTACTTC. V usage is TRBV28 and J usage is TRBJ2-7; D unresolved. V was clipped by 5 bases and J by 0 bases, with 14 bases between them. CDR1 MDHEN and CDR2 SYDVKM come from the germline V gene. This CDR3 contains 15 residues.

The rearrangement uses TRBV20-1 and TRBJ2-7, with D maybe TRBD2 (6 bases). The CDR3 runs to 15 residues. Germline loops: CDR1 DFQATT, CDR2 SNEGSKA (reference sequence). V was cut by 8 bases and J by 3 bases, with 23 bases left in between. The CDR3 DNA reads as TGCAGTTTGGGGCCCGTCTTGGGGAGGAACTACGAGCAGTACTTC. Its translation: CSLGPVLGRNYEQYF.

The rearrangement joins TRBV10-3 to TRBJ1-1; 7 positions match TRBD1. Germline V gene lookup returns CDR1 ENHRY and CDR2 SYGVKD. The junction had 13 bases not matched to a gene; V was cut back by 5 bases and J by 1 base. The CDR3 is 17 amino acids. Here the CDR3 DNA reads TGTGCCATCAGTTCGATAGACAGGGTGAGTCGGAACACTGAAGCTTTCTTT. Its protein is CAISSIDRVSRNTEAFF.